Shown below are 31 T cell receptor beta chains from a single sample sequenced in a study of OX40 agonist ivuxolimab in advanced cancers. Data came from immunoSEQ multiplex PCR; TCRdb stores just in-frame clones and leaves some out. Found here are some 100,000 clones, approximately 80% of them singletons; the top ten hold 1.1%. Here the sequenced sample was CD4+ or CD8+ T cells sorted from blood, taken in a trial of the OX40 agonist ivuxolimab. These TCRs come from an adult with an advanced solid tumor such as melanoma, head and neck, liver or kidney cancer.

This chain uses TRBV4-3 with TRBJ1-6; D gene uncertain. CDR3 length equals 16 residues. The germline V and J ends were trimmed by 0 bases and 8 bases, with 14 bases remaining between them. Germline V lookup: CDR1 LGHNA, CDR2 YSLEER. The CDR3 loop is CASSQDTRLDDSPLHF. For the CDR3, the DNA is TGCGCCAGCAGCCAAGATACGAGGCTGGATGATTCACCCCTCCACTTT.

The genes are TRBV18 and TRBJ1-4; possibly TRBD1 for D (6 bases). The length of the CDR3 is 16 residues. V lost 2 bases and J 8 bases, leaving 18 bases between the germline ends. Per germline, CDR1 KGHSH and CDR2 LQKENI. This CDR3 reads CASSPEGRGRGEKLFF. The CDR3 nucleotides read TGTGCCAGCTCACCAGAGGGCAGGGGAAGAGGCGAAAAACTGTTTTTT.

This chain uses TRBV30 with TRBJ2-7, with TRBD1 identical over 7 bases. The CDR3 consists of 15 residues. V was clipped by 1 base and J by 3 bases; unmatched bases: 9. Germline V gene sequence: CDR1 GTSNPN, CDR2 SVGIG (reference sequence). The CDR3 reads CAWSGLRDRYYEQYF. The DNA of the CDR3 is TGTGCCTGGAGTGGACTCCGGGACAGATACTACGAGCAGTACTTC.

V gene TRBV6-6 combines with J gene TRBJ2-3, with 10 bases aligning to TRBD2. V shed 5 bases, J shed 5 bases, and the junction held 4 bases outside the gene matches. Germline V gene lookup returns CDR1 MNHNY and CDR2 SVGAGI (reference sequence). The CDR3 loop spans 14 amino acids. The CDR3 loop reads CASSTSSGGDTQYF. In nucleotides, the CDR3 is TGTGCCAGCAGTACCTCTAGCGGGGGAGATACGCAGTATTTT.

V usage is TRBV25-1 and J usage is TRBJ2-1; D might be TRBD2 (6 bases). The CDR3 is 12 residues long. Germline CDR1 reads MGHDK; CDR2 reads SYGVNS. V lost 8 bases to trimming and J lost 6 bases, with 11 bases between them. CDR3 sequence (DNA): TGTGCCAGCGGGGGGAGGAGCAATGAGCAGTTCTTC. It specifies CASGGRSNEQFF.

J is TRBJ2-2 and V is TRBV19; 10 positions agree with TRBD1. CDR1 and CDR2 (germline): LNHDA, SQIVND (reference sequence). V shed 4 bases, J shed 2 bases, and the junction held 7 bases outside the gene matches. The CDR3 consists of 17 residues. The CDR3 protein is CASSNPWTGGNTGELFF. The CDR3 nucleotides read TGTGCCAGTAGTAACCCGTGGACAGGGGGTAACACCGGGGAGCTGTTTTTT. The entire variable domain, with the rest obtained from reference TRBV19 and TRBJ2-2, is as follows: DGGITQSPKYLFRKEGQNVTLSCEQNLNHDAMYWYRQDPGQGLRLIYYSQIVNDFQKGDIAEGYSVSREKKESFPLTVTSAQKNPTAFYLCASSNPWTGGNTGELFFGEGSRLTVL.

This clone was observed a few times. V usage is TRBV7-2 and J usage is TRBJ1-1; no firm D call. This CDR3 has 12 amino acids. Germline V lookup: CDR1 SGHTA, CDR2 FQGNSA. Trimming cost V 5 bases and J 4 bases, with 8 bases left between them. In DNA, the CDR3 is TGTGCCAGCAGCGTTCGTCCCACTGAAGCTTTCTTT. Translating gives CASSVRPTEAFF.

The chain joins TRBV28 to TRBJ1-1, with D maybe TRBD1 (6 bases). V was clipped by 10 bases and J by 5 bases, with 23 bases between them. Germline CDR1 reads MDHEN; CDR2 reads SYDVKM. The CDR3 consists of 15 residues. CDR3 nucleotide sequence: TGTGCCACACAACTCCCGGGACATCGTGGGACTGAAGCTTTCTTT. It specifies CATQLPGHRGTEAFF.

The chain has TRBV18 and TRBJ2-6; 7 nucleotides line up with TRBD1. The V and J ends lost 4 bases and 0 bases, in that order; junction bases with no gene match: 18. CDR1 KGHSH and CDR2 LQKENI come from the germline V gene. The CDR3 covers 21 residues. CDR3 in amino acids: CASSHGTVRSPITSGANVLTF. The CDR3 DNA sequence: TGTGCCAGCTCACATGGGACAGTCAGGTCCCCCATTACCTCTGGGGCCAACGTCCTGACTTTC.

The gene calls are TRBV15 and TRBJ1-5; D gene uncertain. Germline CDR1 reads LNHNV; CDR2 reads YYDKDF (reference sequence). V shed 5 bases and J shed 7 bases, with 12 bases lying between them. The CDR3 runs to 13 residues. The CDR3 nucleotides are TGTGCCACCAGCCGGCGGTTGCAACAGCCCCAGCATTTT. Protein sequence: CATSRRLQQPQHF.

CDR3 nucleotides: TGCGCCAGTTCAACACAGGGGTTTACTGGAAACACCATATATTTT. Protein product: CASSTQGFTGNTIYF. This chain connects TRBV5-1 to TRBJ1-3; TRBD1 agrees at 7 bases. The germline V gene has CDR1 SGHRS and CDR2 YFSETQ. The J segment lost 2 bases and the V segment lost 8 bases, leaving 10 bases of the junction unmatched. The CDR3 sequence is 15 residues long.

V is TRBV19 and J is TRBJ1-1; TRBD1 matches 12 bases. From germline, CDR1 is LNHDA and CDR2 SQIVND (reference sequence). CDR3 size: 17 residues. Unmatched junction bases numbered 13, after V lost 6 bases and J lost 5 bases. CDR3 in amino acids: CASRPVGDRGLGTEAFF. The CDR3 DNA sequence: TGTGCCAGTAGGCCCGTCGGGGACAGGGGGCTGGGGACTGAAGCTTTCTTT.

The chain couples TRBV2 to TRBJ1-1, with a possible D match to TRBD1 (5 bases). CDR1 and CDR2 (germline): SNHLY, FYNNEI. V was shortened by 9 bases and J by 5 bases, with 13 bases between the two germline ends. The CDR3 has 12 residues. The CDR3 bases are TGTGCCAGTCAGGGTTCAAGTACTGAAGCTTTCTTT. Translating it yields CASQGSSTEAFF.

This chain links TRBV5-1 with TRBJ2-5; TRBD2 aligns across 8 bases. This CDR3 comprises 16 residues. The germline gives CDR1 SGHRS, CDR2 YFSETQ. V lost 0 bases, J lost 0 bases, and 4 bases stayed unmatched. CDR3 region: CASSLAPGLDQETQYF. CDR3 nucleotide sequence: TGCGCCAGCAGCTTGGCCCCGGGACTAGACCAAGAGACCCAGTACTTC.

CDR3 region: CATGVGPDTQYF. CDR3 nucleotide sequence: TGTGCCACAGGGGTGGGCCCGGATACGCAGTATTTT. The chain recombines TRBV28 with TRBJ2-3; D possibly corresponds to TRBD1 (6 bases). The CDR3 runs 12 residues. Trimming took off 10 bases at V and 6 bases at J, with 14 bases between the two ends. Germline loops: CDR1 MDHEN, CDR2 SYDVKM.

This clone came up once. The chain carries TRBV11-2 and TRBJ2-5; D unclear. The V end was cut by 4 bases, the J end by 3 bases, with 6 bases between. Per germline, CDR1 SGHAT and CDR2 FQNNGV. The CDR3 totals 12 residues. Here the CDR3 reads CASSSPEETQYF. The CDR3, as DNA: TGTGCCAGCAGCTCCCCTGAAGAGACCCAGTACTTC.

J is TRBJ1-2 and V is TRBV4-2, with TRBD1 matching over 7 bases. Looked up from germline, CDR1 is LGHNA and CDR2 is YNFKEQ. Trimming took 4 bases from V and 2 from J; bases not matched to a gene: 7. The CDR3 contains 15 residues. The CDR3, as DNA: TGTGCCAGCAGCCCTCCCGGGACAGACAACTATGGCTACACCTTC. Protein sequence: CASSPPGTDNYGYTF.

The chain uses TRBV12-5 and TRBJ1-1, with 8 bases matching TRBD1. The V gene end was trimmed by 6 bases and the J gene end by 1 base; junction bases not matched to a gene: 13. CDR3 length: 17 residues. Germline V lookup: CDR1 LGHNT, CDR2 FRNRAP. The CDR3 region has the DNA TGTGCTAGTGGGCCCAAACCAAAGACAGGGGCGAACACTGAAGCTTTCTTT. Amino acids: CASGPKPKTGANTEAFF.

The table lists this clone with a few counts. The V gene is TRBV10-3, the J gene TRBJ1-1; no reliable D call. V was clipped by 11 bases and J by 0 bases, with 13 bases between them. Germline V gives CDR1 ENHRY, CDR2 SYGVKD. The CDR3 length is 13 residues. This CDR3 reads CAATGLLNTEAFF. In DNA form, the CDR3 reads TGTGCCGCCACGGGGTTGTTGAACACTGAAGCTTTCTTT.

This chain joins TRBV5-3 and TRBJ2-2, with D possibly being TRBD1 (5 bases). TRBV5-3 is flagged as an ORF with uncertain function. Between the trimmed V and J ends, which lost 0 bases and 5 bases, there was a span of 8 bases. CDR3 length: 14 residues. CDR3 sequence: CARSLAQGTGELFF. CDR3 sequence (DNA): TGTGCCAGAAGCTTGGCGCAGGGAACCGGGGAGCTGTTTTTT.

The V gene is TRBV7-3, the J gene TRBJ1-1; maybe TRBD1 (6 bases). Germline V gives CDR1 SGHTA, CDR2 FQGTGA. V was shortened by 1 base and J by 5 bases, with 11 bases between the two germline ends. The CDR3 consists of 14 residues. The CDR3 nucleotides read TGTGCCAGCAGCTTAATGGGGGGGCAAACTGAAGCTTTCTTT. Its translation: CASSLMGGQTEAFF.

The chain is built from TRBV18 and TRBJ1-1; possible D gene TRBD1, 5 bases. The V gene lost 6 bases and the J gene lost 0 bases, with 8 bases spanning the gap. CDR1 is KGHSH, CDR2 LQKENI, per germline. CDR3 length: 13 residues. Here the CDR3 DNA reads TGTGCCAGCTCGGGGACGGTGAACACTGAAGCTTTCTTT. Amino acid sequence: CASSGTVNTEAFF.

The V call is TRBV7-2, the J call TRBJ2-3; D gene uncertain. V lost 11 bases to trimming and J lost 0 bases, with 15 bases between them. The CDR3 is 14 residues long. Per germline, CDR1 SGHTA and CDR2 FQGNSA. The CDR3 here is CACLPGYSTDTQYF. Written as DNA, the CDR3 is TGTGCCTGCTTACCGGGTTATAGCACAGATACGCAGTATTTT.

This clone has only a few counts. This chain connects TRBV19 to TRBJ1-6, with D possibly matching TRBD1 (6 bases). In germline, CDR1 is LNHDA, CDR2 SQIVND (reference sequence). Trimming stripped 3 bases from V and 7 bases from J, with 13 bases between. This CDR3 comprises 15 residues. CDR3 nucleotides: TGTGCCAGTAGTATCGGGGGACACATGAATTCACCCCTCCACTTT. As protein: CASSIGGHMNSPLHF.

V is TRBV30 and J is TRBJ2-2, with D perhaps TRBD1 (5 bases). There are 13 residues in the CDR3. The V end was cut by 5 bases, the J end by 2 bases, with 9 bases between. Per germline, CDR1 GTSNPN and CDR2 SVGIG (reference sequence). As DNA, the CDR3 is TGTGCCTGGTCAGGGTATAACACCGGGGAGCTGTTTTTT. It specifies CAWSGYNTGELFF.

This clone was detected only a few times. The chain recombines TRBV7-2 with TRBJ1-2, with 8 bases identical to TRBD1. Germline lookup yields CDR1 SGHTA and CDR2 FQGNSA. The CDR3 runs 14 residues. After removal of 5 bases from V and 8 bases from J, the junction contained 10 bases not matched to a gene. The CDR3 region has the DNA TGTGCCAGCAGCCCACGACAGGGGAGGAGCGGCTACACCTTC. Translation gives CASSPRQGRSGYTF.

The chain combines TRBV7-2 with TRBJ1-1; 8 nucleotides match TRBD1. V lost 4 bases to trimming and J lost 4 bases; unmatched junction nucleotides: 8. Per the germline V gene, CDR1 is SGHTA and CDR2 is FQGNSA. The CDR3 loop spans 15 amino acids. This CDR3 is CASSSPRTGLTEAFF. CDR3 sequence (DNA): TGTGCCAGCAGCTCACCCAGGACAGGGCTCACTGAAGCTTTCTTT.

This clone was seen just once. The rearrangement links TRBV6-1 to TRBJ2-2; D perhaps matches TRBD2 (6 bases). Trimming took off 8 bases at V and 5 bases at J, with 15 bases between the two ends. The germline V gene encodes CDR1 MNHNS and CDR2 SASEGT. This CDR3 spans 14 amino acids. Here the CDR3 DNA reads TGTGCCAGCGAATGGGGGGACCGAACCGGGGAGCTGTTTTTT. It codes for CASEWGDRTGELFF.

The chain combines TRBV10-3 with TRBJ1-1; D perhaps matches TRBD1 (6 bases). There are 13 residues in the CDR3. Germline-derived CDR1 and CDR2 are ENHRY and SYGVKD. The V gene lost 5 bases and the J gene lost 11 bases, with 18 bases spanning the gap. For the CDR3, the DNA is TGTGCCATCAGTACAGGGAAGCTGGTTAGCGCTTTCTTT. This sequence encodes CAISTGKLVSAFF.

The DNA for the CDR3 is TGTGCCAGCAGTTACCCAGACGGACCCAACACCGGGGAGCTGTTTTTT. This codes for CASSYPDGPNTGELFF. The chain recombines TRBV6-6 with TRBJ2-2; D call uncertain. V was pared by 2 bases and J by 2 bases, with 12 bases between. The CDR3 has 16 amino acids. Per germline, CDR1 MNHNY and CDR2 SVGAGI (reference sequence).

This clone was seen a single time. The chain couples TRBV5-6 to TRBJ2-2; 14 nucleotides align to TRBD2. This CDR3 is built from 19 residues. V lost 4 bases, J lost 0 bases, and 8 bases stayed unmatched. Germline V CDR1 and CDR2: SGHDT, YYEEEE. The CDR3 is CASSPPGLAGATNTGELFF. Here the CDR3 DNA reads TGTGCCAGCAGCCCCCCGGGACTAGCGGGGGCCACGAACACCGGGGAGCTGTTTTTT.